The 29 T cell receptor beta chains below were found in one sample sequenced in a study of early T cells in non-severe SARS-CoV-2 infection. MiXCR was run by TCRdb on the 5' RACE reads, yielding one entry per CDR3 protein. The sample carries approximately 79,000 distinct CDR3 sequences, about 12% recorded once. Source material: whole blood. The receptors were sampled from an adult who was a healthcare worker with PCR-confirmed SARS-CoV-2 infection or an uninfected control (not recorded which).

This clonotype was counted many times. V and J are TRBV6-2 or TRBV6-3 and TRBJ2-5; TRBD2 might be the D (6 bases). CDR3 length equals 13 residues. The germline V and J ends were trimmed by 5 bases and 6 bases, with 13 bases remaining between them. Germline V gives CDR1 MNHEY, CDR2 SVGEGT. CDR3: CASSEEGRQTQYF. CDR3 DNA sequence: TGTGCCAGCAGTGAGGAGGGTCGGCAGACCCAGTACTTC.

This clonotype was seen a few times. The chain combines TRBV28 with TRBJ2-2; D might be TRBD2 (6 bases). The ends were cut back, 7 bases at V and 1 base at J, with 13 bases in the middle. Per the germline V gene, CDR1 is MDHEN and CDR2 is SYDVKM. There are 15 residues in the CDR3. The CDR3 DNA reads as TGTGCCAGCACCGAGAGGCGGGGGAACACCGGGGAGCTGTTTTTT. Protein product: CASTERRGNTGELFF.

This clonotype was observed a handful of times. The chain couples TRBV6-5 to TRBJ2-1, with 13 bases aligning to TRBD2. CDR3 length: 15 residues. The germline gives CDR1 MNHEY, CDR2 SVGAGI. The V gene end was trimmed by 5 bases and the J gene end by 4 bases; junction bases not matched to a gene: 2. CDR3: CASSLTSGRYNEQFF. The CDR3 DNA reads TGTGCCAGCAGTCTGACTAGCGGGAGGTACAATGAGCAGTTCTTC.

The V call is TRBV7-9, the J call TRBJ1-6; 7 bases match TRBD1. The germline CDR1 and CDR2 sequences are SEHNR and FQNEAQ (reference sequence). The ends lost 0 bases at V and 7 bases at J; junction bases unmatched: 0. This CDR3 has 14 amino acids. The CDR3: CASSLATGNSPLHF. The CDR3 DNA is TGTGCCAGCAGCTTAGCGACAGGGAATTCACCCCTCCACTTT.

As concerns this clonotype: A much larger clone sits a single nucleotide away, making a read error possible. The chain joins TRBV7-9 to TRBJ2-2; 8 bases align to TRBD2. CDR3 size: 20 residues. CDR1 and CDR2 (germline): SEHNR, FQNEAQ (reference sequence). The trim removed 1 base at V and 0 bases at J, leaving 13 bases unmatched. CDR3 DNA: TGTGCCAGCAGCTTAGGCGACCCAGCGGGAGAGGGGCCGAACACCGGGGAGCTGTTTTTT. Protein product: CASSLGDPAGEGPNTGELFF.

The chain combines TRBV3-1 with TRBJ2-7, with a possible D match to TRBD2 (5 bases). CDR1 LGHDT and CDR2 YNNKEL come from the germline V gene (reference sequence). The V end was cut by 5 bases, the J end by 0 bases, with 11 bases between. The CDR3 contains 14 residues. The CDR3 sequence is CASSNWESSYEQYF. In DNA, the CDR3 is TGTGCCAGCAGCAACTGGGAGAGCTCCTACGAGCAGTACTTC.

The genes are TRBV2 and TRBJ2-5; no firm D call. The CDR3 spans 16 residues. V was shortened by 3 bases and J by 1 base, with 15 bases between the two germline ends. Germline values: CDR1 SNHLY, CDR2 FYNNEI. The CDR3 spells CASSEDYRATQETQYF. The CDR3 region has the DNA TGTGCCAGCAGTGAGGATTATCGTGCCACCCAAGAGACCCAGTACTTC.

The chain joins TRBV27 to TRBJ2-2; D may match TRBD1 or TRBD2 (5 bases each). Germline loops: CDR1 MNHEY, CDR2 SMNVEV (reference sequence). The CDR3 is 16 amino acids. The V end was cut by 5 bases, the J end by 4 bases, with 17 bases between. The CDR3 DNA is TGTGCCAGCAGTACCCTTGGGGGAATGGTCACCGGGGAGCTGTTTTTT. Residues: CASSTLGGMVTGELFF.

The table lists this clonotype with a few counts. The chain couples TRBV30 to TRBJ2-7, with 9 bases lining up with TRBD1. The germline gives CDR1 GTSNPN, CDR2 SVGIG (reference sequence). With V trimmed by 3 bases and J by 4 bases, 7 bases remained unmatched. The CDR3 runs to 14 residues. The CDR3 region has the DNA TGTGCCTGGAGACAGACAGGGGGACTTTACGAGCAGTACTTC. The encoded protein is CAWRQTGGLYEQYF. Supplemented by reference TRBV30 and TRBJ2-7, the full variable domain reads SQTIHQWPATLVQPVGSPLSLECTVEGTSNPNLYWYRQAAGRGLQLLFYSVGIGQISSEVPQNLSASRPQDRQFILSSKKLLLSDSGFYLCAWRQTGGLYEQYFGPGTRLTVT.

This clonotype was detected only a few times. V is TRBV7-6 and J is TRBJ2-3; TRBD2 matches at 12 bases. Germline CDR1 and CDR2: SGHVS and FNYEAQ. Trimming at V came to 4 bases and at J to 3 bases, leaving 14 bases not matched to a gene. The CDR3 totals 19 residues. The CDR3: CASSYPTSGGPEGTDTQYF. In nucleotides, the CDR3 is TGTGCCAGCAGCTACCCGACTAGCGGGGGCCCTGAAGGGACAGATACGCAGTATTTT.

J is TRBJ2-1 and V is TRBV20-1; 13 nucleotides agree with TRBD2. The V and J ends lost 4 bases and 5 bases, in that order; junction bases with no gene match: 5. This CDR3 spans 15 amino acids. Germline CDR1 and CDR2: DFQATT and SNEGSKA (reference sequence). CDR3 coding DNA: TGCAGTGCTACCCGGGGACTAGCGGGACACAATGAGCAGTTCTTC. Translated, it gives CSATRGLAGHNEQFF.

This clonotype was seen only a few times. The chain joins TRBV7-9 to TRBJ2-5, with 8 bases matching TRBD1. This CDR3 has 14 amino acids. Germline-derived CDR1 and CDR2 are SEHNR and FQNEAQ (reference sequence). V shed 4 bases, J shed 5 bases, and the junction held 6 bases outside the gene matches. The CDR3 coding sequence is TGTGCCAGCAGCTCCTACAGGGGGAGGGAGACCCAGTACTTC. Its protein is CASSSYRGRETQYF.

This clonotype was counted between two and nine times. J is TRBJ2-3 and V is TRBV2; 7 bases line up with TRBD1. Germline assignment: CDR1 SNHLY and CDR2 FYNNEI. The CDR3 has 16 amino acids. J gave up 1 base and V 6 bases, and 10 bases lay outside the gene matches. In nucleotides, the CDR3 is TGTGCCAGCAGCTCTCAGGGGGAGAGTCGCACAGATACGCAGTATTTT. As protein: CASSSQGESRTDTQYF.

There are many counts of this clonotype. This chain connects TRBV7-2 to TRBJ2-5; D is perhaps TRBD2 (5 bases). The V gene's germline CDR1 is SGHTA and CDR2 FQGNSA. The V and J ends lost 4 bases and 5 bases respectively, with 5 bases between them. CDR3 size: 11 residues. The DNA of the CDR3 is TGTGCCAGCAGCTGGAGGGAGACCCAGTACTTC. Amino acids: CASSWRETQYF.

This clonotype was counted a few times. The chain employs TRBV12-3 or TRBV12-4 and TRBJ2-5, with D hard to call. CDR3 size: 13 residues. V shed 3 bases and J shed 1 base, with 6 bases lying between them. CDR3 region: CASSFTAQETQYF. The CDR3 nucleotides are TGTGCCAGCAGTTTCACAGCCCAAGAGACCCAGTACTTC.

The sample holds many counts of this clonotype. The gene calls are TRBV7-2 and TRBJ2-3, with D possibly called TRBD1 or TRBD2 (5 bases each). The germline V and J ends were trimmed by 5 bases and 3 bases, with 15 bases remaining between them. CDR1 and CDR2 from the germline V gene are SGHTA and FQGNSA. The CDR3 sequence is 15 residues long. Here the CDR3 reads CASSPRGVGTDTQYF. The CDR3 coding sequence is TGTGCCAGCAGCCCGAGGGGTGTCGGTACAGATACGCAGTATTTT.

This chain joins TRBV6-5 and TRBJ2-2, with a possible D match to TRBD1 (6 bases). V lost 4 bases and J 1 base, leaving 13 bases between the germline ends. Germline assignment: CDR1 MNHEY and CDR2 SVGAGI. This CDR3 has 16 residues. CDR3 nucleotide sequence: TGTGCCAGCAGTTTAACCCCGACAGGGAACACCGGGGAGCTGTTTTTT. Translated: CASSLTPTGNTGELFF.

A few counts support this clonotype. This chain links TRBV12-3 or TRBV12-4 with TRBJ1-2; 7 bases line up with TRBD1. The CDR3 contains 15 residues. The J segment lost 2 bases and the V segment lost 6 bases, leaving 9 bases of the junction unmatched. The CDR3 spells CASSLRGGQNYGYTF. Written as DNA, the CDR3 is TGTGCCAGCAGCCTGCGGGGGGGACAGAACTATGGCTACACCTTC.

This clonotype was recorded once. The chain has TRBV12-3 or TRBV12-4 and TRBJ1-1, with D unclear. This CDR3 has 15 amino acids. Trimming took 5 bases from V and 0 from J, leaving 13 bases between them. The CDR3 loop is CASSPQPGMNTEAFF. DNA of the CDR3: TGTGCCAGCAGTCCGCAACCCGGGATGAACACTGAAGCTTTCTTT.

This clonotype was recorded at least ten times. This chain connects TRBV7-9 to TRBJ2-7, with D tentatively TRBD2 (5 bases). Trimming pared 0 bases from V and 3 bases from J, leaving 9 bases between. Germline V gene sequence: CDR1 SEHNR, CDR2 FQNEAQ (reference sequence). The CDR3 has 14 residues. CDR3 DNA: TGTGCCAGCAGCTTAGCGGGAGTAGACTACGAGCAGTACTTC. Translated, it gives CASSLAGVDYEQYF.

This clonotype occurred a few times. At one of its ends the junction is not consistent with the germline gene, which may arise from a read error. The chain links TRBV23-1 to TRBJ2-7, with no clear D. TRBV23-1 is an open reading frame whose function is uncertain. The CDR3 spans 11 residues. This CDR3 reads CASSQANDKDF. CDR3 in DNA: TGCGCCAGCAGCCAGGCTAATGATAAGGACTTC.

This clonotype appeared a few times. The chain recombines TRBV5-4 with TRBJ2-2, with D possibly being TRBD2 (6 bases). The germline V gene encodes CDR1 SGHNT and CDR2 YYREEE (reference sequence). The V end was cut by 0 bases, the J end by 5 bases, with 11 bases between. The CDR3 contains 15 residues. The CDR3 DNA reads TGTGCCAGCAGCTTGGGAGCGGGCCGGACCGGGGAGCTGTTTTTT. This sequence encodes CASSLGAGRTGELFF.

This clonotype was picked up a small number of times. J is TRBJ1-2 and V is TRBV5-1; D remains unclear. The germline CDR1 and CDR2 sequences are SGHRS and YFSETQ. The V and J ends lost 0 bases and 5 bases respectively, with 14 bases between them. The CDR3 spans 15 residues. The CDR3 is CASSLGSQVPYGYTF. The CDR3 DNA sequence: TGCGCCAGCAGCTTGGGATCGCAAGTCCCATATGGCTACACCTTC.

There are a few counts of this clonotype. CDR3 sequence reads: CSARDQGKSIEKLFF. The CDR3 DNA follows: TGCAGTGCTAGAGATCAGGGGAAGTCGATTGAAAAACTGTTTTTT. This sequence joins TRBV20-1 and TRBJ1-4; D might be TRBD1 (6 bases). The V gene's germline CDR1 is DFQATT and CDR2 SNEGSKA (reference sequence). The CDR3 has 15 amino acids. V shed 0 bases and J shed 7 bases, with 15 bases lying between them.

This clonotype was recorded many times. This rearrangement joins TRBV12-2 to TRBJ2-7. TRBV12-2 is shown as a pseudogene. This CDR3 is 12 amino acids long. The CDR3 DNA is TGTGCAAGTCGAGAGGTATTCGACGAGCAGTACTTC. Translated: CASREVFDEQYF.

The rearrangement links TRBV10-3 to TRBJ1-2; D unresolved. Trimming stripped 8 bases from V and 8 bases from J, with 15 bases between. The CDR3 has 12 amino acids. CDR1 and CDR2 (germline): ENHRY, SYGVKD. The CDR3 coding sequence is TGTGCCATCGAGGCGGCGGGTAGCGGCTACACCTTC. Translated: CAIEAAGSGYTF.

This clonotype turned up a few times. The rearrangement uses TRBV29-1 and TRBJ2-7, with 9 bases fitting TRBD2. The CDR3 loop spans 16 amino acids. CDR1 and CDR2 from the germline V gene are SQVTM and ANQGSEA. J gave up 0 bases and V 3 bases, and 9 bases lay outside the gene matches. The DNA for the CDR3 is TGCAGCGTTGAGTCTAGCGGGGAGGGTAGCTCCTACGAGCAGTACTTC. Translated, it gives CSVESSGEGSSYEQYF.

This clonotype was observed at least ten times. The chain couples TRBV18 to TRBJ1-1; D call uncertain. Per germline, CDR1 KGHSH and CDR2 LQKENI. Trimming took 3 bases from V and 0 from J, leaving 14 bases between them. This CDR3 is 16 amino acids long. The CDR3 DNA reads as TGTGCCAGCTCACCCCCTCTAGGGATCATGAACACTGAAGCTTTCTTT. It codes for CASSPPLGIMNTEAFF.

The table lists this clonotype with many counts. The rearrangement uses TRBV20-1 and TRBJ1-2; 7 nucleotides match TRBD1. The CDR3 runs to 12 residues. J was trimmed by 6 bases and V by 5 bases; bases with no gene match: 6. Germline values: CDR1 DFQATT, CDR2 SNEGSKA (reference sequence). The CDR3 reads CSASGTVHGYTF. The CDR3 DNA reads as TGCAGTGCTTCCGGGACAGTTCATGGCTACACCTTC.